This T cell receptor (beta chain) is drawn from a study of blood T cell repertoires in COVID-19. Original analysis: Estimates of nucleated cell counts were drawn from the amplification of reference gene primers. TCRdb's table, derived via immunoSEQ multiplex PCR, lists solely in-frame clones and lacks some. For V, J and clone size, that table is used; D and trimming come from the DNA. The table lists more than 200,000 clones, approximately 86% of them singletons, with more than 4.5% in the top ten. V dropped 5 bases and J dropped 4 bases, with 17 bases sitting between them. The CDR3 has 15 amino acids. Germline V gene lookup returns CDR1 KGHSH and CDR2 LQKENI.

The receptor was isolated from a woman in her sixties with COVID-19, enrolled during active disease. Sequencing input: peripheral blood. The chain couples TRBV18 to TRBJ1-2; weak D call: TRBD1 (6 bases). CDR3 sequence: CASSEDFRGAYGYTF. The CDR3 DNA is TGTGCCAGCTCAGAGGATTTCAGGGGTGCCTATGGCTACACCTTC. Using reference TRBV18 and TRBJ1-2 for the parts outside the CDR3, the full variable domain is NAGVMQNPRHLVRRRGQEARLRCSPMKGHSHVYWYRQLPEEGLKFMVYLQKENIIDESGMPKERFSAEFPKEGPSILRIQQVVRGDSAAYFCASSEDFRGAYGYTFGSGTRLTVV.